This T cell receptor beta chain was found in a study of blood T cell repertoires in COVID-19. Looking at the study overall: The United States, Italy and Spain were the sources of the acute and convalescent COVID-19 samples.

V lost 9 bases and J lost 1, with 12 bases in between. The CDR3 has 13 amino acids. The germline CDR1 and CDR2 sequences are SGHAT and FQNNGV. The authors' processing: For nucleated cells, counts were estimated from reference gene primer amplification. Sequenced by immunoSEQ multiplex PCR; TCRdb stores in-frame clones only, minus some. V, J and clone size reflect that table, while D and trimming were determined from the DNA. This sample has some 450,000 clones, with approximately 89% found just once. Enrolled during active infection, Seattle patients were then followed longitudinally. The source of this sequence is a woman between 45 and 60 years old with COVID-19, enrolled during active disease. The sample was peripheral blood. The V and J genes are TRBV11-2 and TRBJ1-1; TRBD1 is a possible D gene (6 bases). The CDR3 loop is CASSDSTNTEAFF. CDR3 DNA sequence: TGTGCCAGTTCGGACAGTACGAACACTGAAGCTTTCTTT.